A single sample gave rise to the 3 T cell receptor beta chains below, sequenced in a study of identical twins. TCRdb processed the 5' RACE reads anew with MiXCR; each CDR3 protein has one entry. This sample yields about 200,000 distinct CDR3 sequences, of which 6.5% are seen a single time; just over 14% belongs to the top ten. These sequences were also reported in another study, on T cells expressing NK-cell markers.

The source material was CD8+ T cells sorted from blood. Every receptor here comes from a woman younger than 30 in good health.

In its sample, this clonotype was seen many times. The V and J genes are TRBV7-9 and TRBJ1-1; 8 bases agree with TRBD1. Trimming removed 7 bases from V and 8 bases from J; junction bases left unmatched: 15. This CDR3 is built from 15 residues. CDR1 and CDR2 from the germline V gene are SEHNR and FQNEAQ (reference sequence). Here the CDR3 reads CASNVMDRATHEAFF. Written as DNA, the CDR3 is TGTGCCAGCAACGTTATGGACAGGGCCACCCACGAAGCTTTCTTT.

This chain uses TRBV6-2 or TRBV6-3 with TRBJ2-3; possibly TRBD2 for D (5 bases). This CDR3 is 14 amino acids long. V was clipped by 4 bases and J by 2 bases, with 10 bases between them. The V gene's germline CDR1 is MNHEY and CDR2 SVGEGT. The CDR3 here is CASSSLAYTDTQYF. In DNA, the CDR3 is TGTGCCAGCAGTTCGTTAGCGTACACAGATACGCAGTATTTT.

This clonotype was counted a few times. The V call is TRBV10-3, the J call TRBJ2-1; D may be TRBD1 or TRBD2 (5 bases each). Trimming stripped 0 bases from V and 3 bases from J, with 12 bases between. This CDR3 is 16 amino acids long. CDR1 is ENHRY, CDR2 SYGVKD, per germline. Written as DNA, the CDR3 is TGTGCCATCAGTGAGTCGATTCTGGGGGACTACAATGAGCAGTTCTTC. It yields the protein CAISESILGDYNEQFF.